One and the same sample provided the 12 T cell receptor beta chains below, sequenced in a study of blood T cell repertoires in COVID-19. Only in-frame clones appear in the TCRdb table, and some are missing; sequencing was by immunoSEQ multiplex PCR. The sample includes 87,000 or so clones, roughly 84% seen only once; the top ten take approximately 21%. Material for sequencing was peripheral blood. Receptor source: a woman older than 75 in a cohort sampled during active or convalescent COVID-19.

V usage is TRBV25-1 and J usage is TRBJ2-3, with 7 bases that match TRBD2. From germline, CDR1 is MGHDK and CDR2 SYGVNS. This CDR3 is 14 amino acids long. Losses at the gene ends were 5 bases for V and 6 bases for J; bases not matched to a gene: 8. Here the CDR3 reads CASSPLGGSDTQYF. CDR3 coding DNA: TGTGCCAGCAGTCCCCTGGGGGGGTCCGATACGCAGTATTTT.

The chain joins TRBV1 to TRBJ1-5; no check of the table's D call, TRBD1, against the DNA was made. TRBV1 is deemed a pseudogene. CDR3 length: 17 amino acids. The CDR3 coding sequence is TGCACCAGCAGCCAAGATTTGACAGGGAAGGGTAATCAGCCCCAGCATTTT. Translation: CTSSQDLTGKGNQPQHF.

Only a few counts were recorded for this clone. The CDR3 loop is CASSPQGLSWDPEQFF. As DNA, the CDR3 is TGTGCCAGTAGTCCCCAAGGACTAAGTTGGGACCCTGAGCAGTTCTTC. This chain links TRBV19 with TRBJ2-1; TRBD2 is a possible D gene (6 bases). With 5 bases removed from V and 9 bases from J, the gap between germline ends came to 23 bases. This CDR3 is 16 amino acids long. Germline CDR1 is LNHDA and CDR2 is SQIVND (reference sequence).

The DNA for the CDR3 is TGTGCCAGCACTATGAGACGGACTAGCGGCAACAATGAGCAGTTCTTC. Translating it yields CASTMRRTSGNNEQFF. The rearrangement uses TRBV5-4 and TRBJ2-1; 10 bases are shared with TRBD2. The V segment lost 6 bases and the J segment 5 bases; nucleotides outside the gene matches: 11. CDR1 and CDR2 (germline): SGHNT, YYREEE (reference sequence). The CDR3 loop spans 16 amino acids.

DNA for the CDR3: TGTGCCAGCAGTTACTCGACAGGGGATACTGAAGCTTTCTTT. It codes for CASSYSTGDTEAFF. The rearrangement links TRBV6-5 to TRBJ1-1; TRBD1 agrees at 8 bases. The trim removed 0 bases at V and 5 bases at J, leaving 2 bases unmatched. The CDR3 sequence is 14 residues long. The germline V gene encodes CDR1 MNHEY and CDR2 SVGAGI.

Notes on this clone: One base away lies a much larger clone, so this may be a sequencing read error. The rearrangement uses TRBV25-1 and TRBJ1-5; 8 bases map to TRBD1. The CDR3 is 12 residues long. The ends lost 10 bases at V and 10 bases at J; junction bases unmatched: 9. Germline CDR1 reads MGHDK; CDR2 reads SYGVNS. The CDR3 sequence is CANRGGGGPQHF. The CDR3 DNA sequence: TGTGCCAACAGGGGGGGAGGCGGACCCCAGCATTTT.

This chain connects TRBV28 to TRBJ2-7, with 9 nucleotides matching TRBD2. The CDR3 runs to 14 residues. Germline V gives CDR1 MDHEN, CDR2 SYDVKM. V was pared by 11 bases and J by 0 bases, with 8 bases of the junction left unmatched. As DNA, the CDR3 is TGTGCCTCCCAGGGTAGCGGGAGCTCCTACGAGCAGTACTTC. Encoded protein: CASQGSGSSYEQYF.

The genes are TRBV7-3 and TRBJ1-6; 8 bases agree with TRBD1. The germline V gene has CDR1 SGHTA and CDR2 FQGTGA. The CDR3 has 14 amino acids. Trimming cost V 5 bases and J 9 bases; bases outside gene matches: 6. CDR3 nucleotide sequence: TGTGCCAGCAGCCTGACAGGGGAGGGTTCACCCCTCCACTTT. Translated: CASSLTGEGSPLHF.

The chain couples TRBV7-9 to TRBJ1-6, with D tentatively TRBD1 (6 bases). V lost 1 base to trimming and J lost 10 bases, with 11 bases between them. Germline values: CDR1 SEHNR, CDR2 FQNEAQ (reference sequence). There are 14 residues in the CDR3. The CDR3 region has the DNA TGTGCCAGCAGCTTAGAACAGGGACTATCACCCCTCCACTTT. Protein product: CASSLEQGLSPLHF.

V and J are TRBV5-8 and TRBJ2-1; 8 bases are a match to TRBD2. CDR3 length equals 19 residues. Germline V gene lookup returns CDR1 SGHTS and CDR2 YDEGEE. V lost 3 bases and J lost 0; bases outside the gene matches: 14. In DNA, the CDR3 is TGTGCCAGCAGCTCGGCAAGCGGGAGAGGGGGTTACTCCTACAATGAGCAGTTCTTC. This translates into CASSSASGRGGYSYNEQFF.

CDR3 region: CASSRQGNTEAFF. CDR3 sequence (DNA): TGTGCCAGCTCACGACAGGGTAACACTGAAGCTTTCTTT. The chain recombines TRBV18 with TRBJ1-1; 7 nucleotides match TRBD1. The ends lost 4 bases at V and 2 bases at J; junction bases unmatched: 1. The CDR3 is 13 residues long. The germline gives CDR1 KGHSH, CDR2 LQKENI.

This rearrangement joins TRBV29-1 to TRBJ2-1; 7 bases agree with TRBD1. Germline CDR1 is SQVTM and CDR2 is ANQGSEA. The CDR3 sequence is 13 residues long. V gave up 7 bases and J gave up 1 base; unmatched junction bases: 4. CDR3 residues: CSGEGQSYNEQFF. DNA of the CDR3: TGCAGCGGCGAGGGACAGTCCTACAATGAGCAGTTCTTC.